This T cell receptor beta chain was identified in a study of post-analysis software for immune sequencing data. Study background: As for disease course, relapsing-remitting, secondary progressive and progressive-relapsing multiple sclerosis were all included.

cDNA libraries for TCR beta contained unique molecular identifiers. Each sample of 1 to 10 million input T cells yielded about 500,000 cDNA molecules, so each molecule approximated one T cell. TCRdb re-derived calls from the PCR reads in MiXCR, one entry per CDR3 protein. This sample has about 200,000 distinct CDR3 sequences, with roughly 30% found just once. The CDR3 is 15 amino acids. The V gene's germline CDR1 is SGHTA and CDR2 FQGNSA. The V segment lost 4 bases and the J segment 2 bases; nucleotides outside the gene matches: 2. Study results and limitations: For normalized Chao1 diversity, multiple sclerosis patients scored significantly lower than controls did. Compared with controls, patients had more of 4 to 6 TRBV segments, including TRBV5-6, TRBV5-1 and TRBV20-1.

Notes on this clonotype: Its antigen is unknown. This may arise from a read error, as a much more abundant clone is one base away.

Sequencing used blood. This TCR was sampled from a girl under 18 with multiple sclerosis. The V gene is TRBV7-2, the J gene TRBJ2-1; 10 nucleotides agree with TRBD1. The CDR3 sequence: CASSCDRGPYNEQFF. Here the CDR3 DNA reads TGTGCCAGCAGCTGCGACAGGGGGCCCTACAATGAGCAGTTCTTC.